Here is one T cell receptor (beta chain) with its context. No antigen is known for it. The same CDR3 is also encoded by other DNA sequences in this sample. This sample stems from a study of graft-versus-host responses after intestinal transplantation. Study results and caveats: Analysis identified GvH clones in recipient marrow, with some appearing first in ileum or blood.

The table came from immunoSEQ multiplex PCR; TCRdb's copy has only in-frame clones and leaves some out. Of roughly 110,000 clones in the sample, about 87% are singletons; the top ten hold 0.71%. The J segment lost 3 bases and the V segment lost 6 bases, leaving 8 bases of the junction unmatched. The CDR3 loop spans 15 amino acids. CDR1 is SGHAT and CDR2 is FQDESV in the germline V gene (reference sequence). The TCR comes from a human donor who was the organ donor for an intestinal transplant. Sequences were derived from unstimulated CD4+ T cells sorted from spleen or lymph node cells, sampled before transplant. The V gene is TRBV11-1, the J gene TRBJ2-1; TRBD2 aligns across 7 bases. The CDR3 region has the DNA TGTGCCAGCAGTAGAAGAACTAGCGACTACAATGAGCAGTTCTTC. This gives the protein CASSRRTSDYNEQFF. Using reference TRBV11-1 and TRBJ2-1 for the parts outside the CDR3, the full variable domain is EAEVAQSPRYKITEKSQAVAFWCDPISGHATLYWYRQILGQGPELLVQFQDESVVDDSQLPKDRFSAERLKGVDSTLKIQPAELGDSAMYLCASSRRTSDYNEQFFGPGTRLTVL.